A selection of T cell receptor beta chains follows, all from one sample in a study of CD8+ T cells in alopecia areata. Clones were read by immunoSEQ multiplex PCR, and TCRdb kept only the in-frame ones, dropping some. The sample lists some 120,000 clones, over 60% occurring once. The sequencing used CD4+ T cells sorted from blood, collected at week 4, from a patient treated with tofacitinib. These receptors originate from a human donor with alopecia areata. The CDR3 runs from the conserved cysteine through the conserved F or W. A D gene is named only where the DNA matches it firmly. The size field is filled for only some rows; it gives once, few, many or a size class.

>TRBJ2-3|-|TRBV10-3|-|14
CAISEYGGTDTQYF
TGTGCCATCAGTGAGTATGGAGGCACAGATACGCAGTATTTT
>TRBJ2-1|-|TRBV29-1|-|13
CSVATSTYNEQFF
TGCAGCGTTGCCACCTCAACTTACAATGAGCAGTTCTTC
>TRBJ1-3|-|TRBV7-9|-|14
CASSLQSSGNTIYF
TGTGCCAGCAGCTTGCAGAGCTCTGGAAACACCATATATTTT
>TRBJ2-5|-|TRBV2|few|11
CASSGEETQYF
TGTGCCAGCAGTGGGGAAGAGACCCAGTACTTC
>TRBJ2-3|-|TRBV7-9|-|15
CASSLASGRTDTQYF
TGTGCCAGCAGCTTAGCAAGCGGACGCACAGATACGCAGTATTTT
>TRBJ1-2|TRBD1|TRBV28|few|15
CASSSTGQGFYGYTF
TGTGCCAGCAGCAGCACTGGACAGGGGTTTTATGGCTACACCTTC
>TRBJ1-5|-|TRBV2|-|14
CASREGSDNQPQHF
TGTGCCAGCAGGGAGGGCTCCGACAATCAGCCCCAGCATTTT
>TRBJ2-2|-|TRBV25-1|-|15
CASTPVEGRNGELFF
TGTGCCAGCACCCCCGTGGAGGGGAGGAACGGGGAGCTGTTTTTT
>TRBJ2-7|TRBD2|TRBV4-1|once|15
CASSLGTSGTYEQYF
TGCGCCAGCAGCCTAGGGACTAGCGGGACCTACGAGCAGTACTTC
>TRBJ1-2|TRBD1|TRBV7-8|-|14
CASSLGGQAYGYTF
TGTGCCAGCAGCTTAGGGGGACAGGCTTATGGCTACACCTTC
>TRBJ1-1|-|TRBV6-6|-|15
CASRGVPFLNTEAFF
TGTGCCAGCAGGGGAGTACCGTTCTTGAACACTGAAGCTTTCTTT
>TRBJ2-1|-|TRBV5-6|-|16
CASSPWGASYYNEQFF
TGTGCCAGCAGCCCCTGGGGGGCCTCCTATTACAATGAGCAGTTCTTC
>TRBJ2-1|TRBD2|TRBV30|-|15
CAWIRGLGGINEQFF
TGTGCCTGGATCCGGGGACTAGGAGGAATAAATGAGCAGTTCTTC
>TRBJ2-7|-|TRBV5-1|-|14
CASSRQETSYEQYF
TGCGCCAGCAGCCGACAGGAAACCTCCTACGAGCAGTACTTC
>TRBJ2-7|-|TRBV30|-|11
CAWTDSYEQYF
TGTGCCTGGACAGATTCCTACGAGCAGTACTTC
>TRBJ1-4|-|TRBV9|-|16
CASSERGSATNEKLFF
TGTGCCAGCAGCGAGCGGGGCAGCGCAACTAATGAAAAACTGTTTTTT
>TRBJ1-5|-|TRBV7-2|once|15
CASSLTRSSNQPQHF
TGTGCCAGCAGCTTAACAAGATCTAGCAATCAGCCCCAGCATTTT
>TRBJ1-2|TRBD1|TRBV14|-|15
CASSQLDRGSNGYTF
TGTGCCAGCAGCCAACTAGACAGGGGTTCGAATGGCTACACCTTC
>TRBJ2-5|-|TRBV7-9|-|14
CASSFQMGGETQYF
TGTGCCAGCAGCTTCCAAATGGGGGGAGAGACCCAGTACTTC
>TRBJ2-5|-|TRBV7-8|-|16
CASSGGGRPGRETQYF
TGTGCCAGCAGTGGGGGGGGCAGACCGGGCCGAGAGACCCAGTACTTC
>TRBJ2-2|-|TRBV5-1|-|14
CASSRQEHTGELFF
TGCGCCAGCAGTCGACAGGAACACACCGGGGAGCTGTTTTTT
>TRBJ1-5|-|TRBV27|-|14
CASSLGARVWPQHF
TGTGCCAGCAGTTTAGGTGCCAGGGTGTGGCCCCAGCATTTT
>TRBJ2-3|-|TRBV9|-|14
CASSVEGQGNTQYF
TGTGCCAGCAGCGTAGAGGGGCAGGGGAATACGCAGTATTTT
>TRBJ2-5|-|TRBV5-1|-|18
CASSFMTRGGPEGETQYF
TGCGCCAGCAGCTTCATGACTAGGGGCGGTCCCGAGGGAGAGACCCAGTACTTC
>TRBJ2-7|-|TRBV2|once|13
CASTLQVSYEQYF
TGTGCCAGCACCCTGCAGGTATCCTACGAGCAGTACTTC
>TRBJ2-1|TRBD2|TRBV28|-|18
CASRGTSGRESSYNEQFF
TGTGCCAGTCGAGGGACTAGCGGGAGGGAAAGCTCCTACAATGAGCAGTTCTTC
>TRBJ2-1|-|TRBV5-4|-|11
CASSRHHEQFF
TGTGCCAGCAGCAGACACCATGAGCAGTTCTTC
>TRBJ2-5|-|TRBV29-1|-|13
CSVEKGAGETQYF
TGCAGCGTTGAAAAAGGGGCGGGTGAGACCCAGTACTTC
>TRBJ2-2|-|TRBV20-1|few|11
CSGSNTGELFF
TGCAGTGGATCGAACACCGGGGAGCTGTTTTTT
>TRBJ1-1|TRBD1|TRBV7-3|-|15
CASSPGTGRDTEAFF
TGTGCCAGCAGCCCCGGGACAGGGAGGGACACTGAAGCTTTCTTT
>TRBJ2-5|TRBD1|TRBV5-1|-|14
CASSLTGAQETQYF
TGCGCCAGCAGCCTCACAGGGGCCCAAGAGACCCAGTACTTC
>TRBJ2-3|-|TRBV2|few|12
CASSEPGGVQYF
TGTGCCAGCAGTGAACCAGGAGGGGTGCAGTATTTT
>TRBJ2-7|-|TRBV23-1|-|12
CASSQVGTQQYF
TGCGCCAGCAGTCAAGTAGGAACTCAGCAGTACTTC
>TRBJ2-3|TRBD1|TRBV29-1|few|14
CSSTDRVSTDTQYF
TGCAGCTCTACTGACAGGGTTAGCACAGATACGCAGTATTTT
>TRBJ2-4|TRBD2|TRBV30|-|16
CAWRGGRAGEENIQYF
TGTGCCTGGAGAGGCGGGAGGGCCGGAGAGGAAAACATTCAGTACTTC
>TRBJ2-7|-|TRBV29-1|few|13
CSASGQDTYEQYF
TGCAGCGCCTCGGGTCAGGACACCTACGAGCAGTACTTC